This passage covers 4 T cell receptor beta chains from one sample sequenced in a study of T-cell reconstitution after alpha-beta-depleted transplantation in children. Unique molecular identifiers were incorporated during preparation of the TCRbeta library. MiXCR, run by TCRdb on the PCR reads, gives a single entry per CDR3 protein. The table has approximately 230,000 distinct CDR3 sequences, roughly a quarter seen once. The specimen comprised PBMCs, sampled before TCRalphabeta/CD19-depleted stem cell transplant. All receptors come from a girl aged 2 to 10 with Fanconi anemia, due to receive a stem cell transplant.

This clonotype has more than one count but fewer than ten. The chain has TRBV9 and TRBJ2-1; TRBD2 agrees at 11 bases. J gave up 2 bases and V 1 base, and 5 bases lay outside the gene matches. The CDR3 length is 17 residues. Germline-derived CDR1 and CDR2 are SGDLS and YYNGEE. The CDR3 DNA reads TGTGCCAGCAGCGTACAAATAGCGGGAGGGACCTACAATGAGCAGTTCTTC. Encoded protein: CASSVQIAGGTYNEQFF. The full variable domain, with the rest looked up from reference TRBV9 and TRBJ2-1, is DSGVTQTPKHLITATGQRVTLRCSPRSGDLSVYWYQQSLDQGLQFLIQYYNGEERAKGNILERFSAQQFPDLHSELNLSSLELGDSALYFCASSVQIAGGTYNEQFFGPGTRLTVL.

This clonotype appeared many times. The J gene is TRBJ1-1, the V gene TRBV10-3; TRBD1 aligns across 7 bases. Germline CDR1 reads ENHRY; CDR2 reads SYGVKD. CDR3 length equals 14 residues. Unmatched junction bases numbered 7, after V lost 6 bases and J lost 3 bases. The CDR3 DNA reads as TGTGCCATCAGGTACGGACAGGTCGACACTGAAGCTTTCTTT. Translating it yields CAIRYGQVDTEAFF.

This chain's CDR3 is CSARGEVSNEQFF. CDR3 coding DNA: TGCAGTGCTAGAGGGGAGGTGTCCAATGAGCAGTTCTTC. The gene calls are TRBV20-1 and TRBJ2-1, with D tentatively TRBD2 (6 bases). This CDR3 is built from 13 residues. Trimming removed 1 base at V and 6 bases at J, with 10 bases between. Germline V gene data show CDR1 as DFQATT and CDR2 as SNEGSKA (reference sequence).

This clonotype has only a few counts. V usage is TRBV5-1 and J usage is TRBJ2-2; D is ambiguous. Germline V gives CDR1 SGHRS, CDR2 YFSETQ. Trimming cost V 5 bases and J 4 bases, with 15 bases left between them. This CDR3 has 15 amino acids. The CDR3: CASRPARVVTGELFF. The CDR3 region has the DNA TGCGCCAGCAGGCCAGCTAGAGTAGTCACCGGGGAGCTGTTTTTT.